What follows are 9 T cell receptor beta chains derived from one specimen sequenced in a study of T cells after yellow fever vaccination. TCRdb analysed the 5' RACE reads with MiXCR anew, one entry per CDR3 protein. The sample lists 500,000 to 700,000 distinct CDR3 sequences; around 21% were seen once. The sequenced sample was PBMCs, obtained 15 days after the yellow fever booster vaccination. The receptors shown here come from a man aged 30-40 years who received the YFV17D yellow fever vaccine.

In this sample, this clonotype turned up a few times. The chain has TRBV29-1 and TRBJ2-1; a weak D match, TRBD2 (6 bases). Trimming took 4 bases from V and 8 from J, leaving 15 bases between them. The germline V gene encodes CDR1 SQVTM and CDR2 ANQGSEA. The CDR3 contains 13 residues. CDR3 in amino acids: CSVVGGEVDEQFF. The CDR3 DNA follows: TGCAGCGTTGTCGGGGGAGAGGTCGATGAGCAGTTCTTC.

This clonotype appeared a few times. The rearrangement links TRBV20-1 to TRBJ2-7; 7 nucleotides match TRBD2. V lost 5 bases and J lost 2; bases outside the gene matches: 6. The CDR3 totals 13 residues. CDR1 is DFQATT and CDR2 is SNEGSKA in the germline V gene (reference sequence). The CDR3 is CSAPSGETYEQYF. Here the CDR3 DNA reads TGCAGTGCTCCCAGCGGGGAGACCTACGAGCAGTACTTC.

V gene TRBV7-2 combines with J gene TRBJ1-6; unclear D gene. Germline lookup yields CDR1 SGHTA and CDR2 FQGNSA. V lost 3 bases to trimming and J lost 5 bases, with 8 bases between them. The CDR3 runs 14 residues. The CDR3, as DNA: TGTGCCAGCAGCTTGGGAGGGAATAATTCACCCCTCCACTTT. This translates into CASSLGGNNSPLHF.

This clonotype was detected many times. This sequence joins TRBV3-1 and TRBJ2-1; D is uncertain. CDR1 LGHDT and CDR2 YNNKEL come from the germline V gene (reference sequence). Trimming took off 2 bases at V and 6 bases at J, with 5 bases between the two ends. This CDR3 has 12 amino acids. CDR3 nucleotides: TGTGCCAGCAGCCAAACGTCCAATGAGCAGTTCTTC. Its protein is CASSQTSNEQFF.

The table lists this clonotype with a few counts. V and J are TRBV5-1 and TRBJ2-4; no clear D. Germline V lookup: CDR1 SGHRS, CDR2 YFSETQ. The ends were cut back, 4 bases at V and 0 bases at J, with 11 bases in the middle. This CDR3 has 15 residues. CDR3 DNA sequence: TGCGCCAGCAGCCTCCCGGAGCCAGCCAAAAACATTCAGTACTTC. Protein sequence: CASSLPEPAKNIQYF. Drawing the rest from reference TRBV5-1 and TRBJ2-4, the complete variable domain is KAGVTQTPRYLIKTRGQQVTLSCSPISGHRSVSWYQQTPGQGLQFLFEYFSETQRNKGNFPGRFSGRQFSNSRSEMNVSTLELGDSALYLCASSLPEPAKNIQYFGAGTRLSVL.

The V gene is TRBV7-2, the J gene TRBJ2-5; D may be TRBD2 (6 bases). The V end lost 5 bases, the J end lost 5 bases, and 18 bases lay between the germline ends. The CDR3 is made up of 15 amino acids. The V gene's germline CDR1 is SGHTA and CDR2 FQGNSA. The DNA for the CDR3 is TGTGCCAGCAGCCCACGGACTACAGGTCGGGAGACCCAGTACTTC. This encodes CASSPRTTGRETQYF. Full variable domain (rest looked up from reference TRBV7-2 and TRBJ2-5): GAGVSQSPSNKVTEKGKDVELRCDPISGHTALYWYRQSLGQGLEFLIYFQGNSAPDKSGLPSDRFSAERTGGSVSTLTIQRTQQEDSAVYLCASSPRTTGRETQYFGPGTRLLVL.

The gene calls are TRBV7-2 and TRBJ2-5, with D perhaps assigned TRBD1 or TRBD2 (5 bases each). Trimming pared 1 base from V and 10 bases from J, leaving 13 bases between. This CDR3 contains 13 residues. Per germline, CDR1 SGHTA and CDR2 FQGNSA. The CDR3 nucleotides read TGTGCCAGCAGCTTAGGGGACGATGGGGGCCAGTACTTC. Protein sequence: CASSLGDDGGQYF.

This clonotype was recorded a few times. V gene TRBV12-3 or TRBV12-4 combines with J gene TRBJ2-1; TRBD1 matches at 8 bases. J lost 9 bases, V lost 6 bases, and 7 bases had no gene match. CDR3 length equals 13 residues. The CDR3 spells CASSLRTGFEQFF. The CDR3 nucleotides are TGTGCCAGCAGCCTTCGGACAGGGTTTGAGCAGTTCTTC.

The CDR3 bases are TGTGCCAGCAGCTACGGAGACAGCATGCAAGAGACCCAGTACTTC. Translated, it gives CASSYGDSMQETQYF. The V and J genes are TRBV5-8 and TRBJ2-5; D is possibly TRBD1 (5 bases). The CDR3 totals 15 residues. Germline assignment: CDR1 SGHTS and CDR2 YDEGEE. V was cut by 3 bases and J by 2 bases, with 14 bases left in between.